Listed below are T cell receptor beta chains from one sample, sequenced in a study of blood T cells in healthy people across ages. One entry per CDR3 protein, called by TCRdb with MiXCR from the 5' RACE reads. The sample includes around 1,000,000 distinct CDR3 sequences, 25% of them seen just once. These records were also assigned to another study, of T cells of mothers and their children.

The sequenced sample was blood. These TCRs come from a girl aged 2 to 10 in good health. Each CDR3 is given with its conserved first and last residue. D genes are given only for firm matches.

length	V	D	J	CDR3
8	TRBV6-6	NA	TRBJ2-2	CVAGELFF
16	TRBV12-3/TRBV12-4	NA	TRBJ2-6	CASIVTTFSGANVLTF
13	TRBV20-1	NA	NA	CSARVPISYEQYF
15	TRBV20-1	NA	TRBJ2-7	CSAIGSPNLRGEQYF
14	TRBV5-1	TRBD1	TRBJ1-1	CASSRGQSNTEAFF
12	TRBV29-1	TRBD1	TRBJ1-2	CSVEQGAYGYTF
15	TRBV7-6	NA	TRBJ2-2	CASSLRRDSPGELFF
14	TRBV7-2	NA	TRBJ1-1	CASSRFGENTEAFF
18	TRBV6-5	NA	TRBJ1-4	CASSYSRQNEHTNEKLFF
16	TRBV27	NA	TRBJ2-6	CASSLLARFGANVLTF
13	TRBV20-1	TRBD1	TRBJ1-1	CSAGTGVGTEAFF
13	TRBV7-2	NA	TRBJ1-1	CASSFSDNTEAFF
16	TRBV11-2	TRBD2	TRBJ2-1	CASSLVASGAADGQFF
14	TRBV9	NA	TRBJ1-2	CASSVATANYGYTF
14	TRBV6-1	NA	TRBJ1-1	CASSEAFRDTEAFF
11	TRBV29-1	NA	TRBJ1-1	CSIILNTEAFF
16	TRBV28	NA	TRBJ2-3	CASSSLTGSRTDTQYF
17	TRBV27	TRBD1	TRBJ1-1	CASSLVPGQEDRTEAFF
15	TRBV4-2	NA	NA	CASSQDRQETCEQYF
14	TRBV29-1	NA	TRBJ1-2	CSVEARAVEYGYTF
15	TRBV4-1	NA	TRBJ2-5	CASSQRDSPGETQYF
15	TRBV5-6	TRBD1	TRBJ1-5	CASSLGGGGYQPQHF
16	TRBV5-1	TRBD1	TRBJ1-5	CASSLGTGGGEQPQHF
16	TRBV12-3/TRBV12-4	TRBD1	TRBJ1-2	CASSPGTVRPNYGYTF
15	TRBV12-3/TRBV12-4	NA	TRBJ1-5	CASSLTGNSNQPQHF
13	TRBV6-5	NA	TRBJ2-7	CASTPGGFGEQYF
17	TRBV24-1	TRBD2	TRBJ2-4	CATSGHERGFAKNIQYF
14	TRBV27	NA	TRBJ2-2	CASSLLGETGELFF
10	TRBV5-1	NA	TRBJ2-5	CASSPVTQYF
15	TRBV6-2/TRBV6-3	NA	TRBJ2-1	CASSPQGTSFNEQFF
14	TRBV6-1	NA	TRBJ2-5	CASSDSGYQETQYF
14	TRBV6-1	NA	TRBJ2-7	CASLKWDSSYEQYF
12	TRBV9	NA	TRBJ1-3	CASSAPGNTIYF
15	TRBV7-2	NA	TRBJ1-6	CASSSSGTVGSPLHF
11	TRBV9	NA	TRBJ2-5	CASSVWETQYF
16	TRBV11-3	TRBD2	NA	CASGTSGGYGGETQYF